This T cell receptor (beta chain) was sequenced in a study of cytomegalovirus exposure and HLA in healthy donors. Regarding the study as a whole: A later analysis reportedly found that, within productive TCRs, an Asian-associated ancestry cluster had fewer N-insertions than the mean observed across the roughly 670 donors. It emerged from a later analysis that several of the most significant clusters appeared to be linked to common viral pathogens. Productive status was seen about 87% or about 30% of the time for most TCR beta V segments in an earlier analysis. Researchers counted 164 TCR beta chains as cytomegalovirus-associated.

Remarks on this clone: The antigen remains unidentified.

Both 60 Vbeta primers and 13 Jbeta primers went into the PCR. Generated by immunoSEQ multiplex PCR, the TCRdb table keeps only in-frame clones and is missing some. Of about 200,000 clones in the sample, roughly 85% were seen once. Sequencing was done on a sample of PBMCs. The sequence was collected from a woman between 50 and 59 years old in good health and CMV-seronegative.

CDR3 sequence: CASSLGGGQGVTEAFF. The CDR3, as DNA: TGTGCCAGCAGCTTAGGAGGGGGACAGGGCGTGACTGAAGCTTTCTTT. The chain employs TRBV7-9 and TRBJ1-1, with 9 bases matching TRBD1. V shed 1 base, J shed 5 bases, and the junction held 8 bases outside the gene matches. CDR3 length: 16 amino acids. Germline V lookup: CDR1 SEHNR, CDR2 FQNEAQ (reference sequence). The whole variable domain, filled in from reference TRBV7-9 and TRBJ1-1, reads DTGVSQNPRHKITKRGQNVTFRCDPISEHNRLYWYRQTLGQGPEFLTYFQNEAQLEKSRLLSDRFSAERPKGSFSTLEIQRTEQGDSAMYLCASSLGGGQGVTEAFFGQGTRLTVV.